This T cell receptor (beta chain) was sequenced during a study of T cell responses to AZD1222 COVID-19 vaccine. This clone was recorded once. Antigen unknown. The study's findings and limits: CD4 TCRs covered the whole spike, strongest at regions 160-218 and 743-854. Targeting of unmutated variant regions was reportedly seen in nearly half of spike-specific TCRs.

Pooling was applied to second doses at about 4 or about 12 weeks. The CDR3 sequence is 12 residues long. Trimming stripped 5 bases from V and 6 bases from J, with 11 bases between. From germline, CDR1 is MNHEY and CDR2 SVGAGI. Sequencing used immunoSEQ multiplex PCR; TCRdb keeps in-frame clones, though not all of them. The sample records approximately 180,000 clones, 70% to 90% being singletons. The genes are TRBV6-5 and TRBJ2-7; the D gene is possibly TRBD2 (5 bases). Sample: peripheral blood, taken 28 days after the second AZD1222 dose. The receptor was isolated from an adult who received the AZD1222 COVID-19 vaccine. The CDR3 is CASSPAVGEQYF. The DNA of the CDR3 is TGTGCCAGCAGTCCAGCGGTGGGCGAGCAGTACTTC.